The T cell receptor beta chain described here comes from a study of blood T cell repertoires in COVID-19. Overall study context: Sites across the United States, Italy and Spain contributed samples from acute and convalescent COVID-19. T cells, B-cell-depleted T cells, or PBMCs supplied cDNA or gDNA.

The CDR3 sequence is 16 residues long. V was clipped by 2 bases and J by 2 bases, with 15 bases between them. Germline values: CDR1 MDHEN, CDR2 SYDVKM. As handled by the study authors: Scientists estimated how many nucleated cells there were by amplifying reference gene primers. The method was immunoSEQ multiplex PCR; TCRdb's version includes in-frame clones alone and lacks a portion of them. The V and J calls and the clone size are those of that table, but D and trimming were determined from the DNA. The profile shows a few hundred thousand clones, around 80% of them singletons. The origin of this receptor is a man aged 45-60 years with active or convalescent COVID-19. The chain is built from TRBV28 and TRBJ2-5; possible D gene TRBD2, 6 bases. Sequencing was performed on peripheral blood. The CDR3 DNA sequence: TGTGCCAGCAGTTTAAATTCCTGGGGGGAGCAAGAGACCCAGTACTTC. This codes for CASSLNSWGEQETQYF.